This TCR beta chain derives from a study of Graves' ophthalmopathy and Graves' hyperthyroidism. As the template, RNA transcripts were used to amplify TCR beta CDR3 regions. Second-round multiplex PCR came after first-round RT-PCR with HTBI primers. TCRdb called the multiplex PCR reads again in MiXCR, with one record for every CDR3 protein. The profile shows about 25,000 distinct CDR3 sequences, almost 50% of them singletons. This clonotype appeared many times. The study recruited hyperthyroidism patients aged 18 to 65 who were newly diagnosed, under 2 months' duration. This CDR3 is 14 amino acids long. V shed 4 bases and J shed 2 bases, with 9 bases lying between them. CDR1 SGHTS and CDR2 YDEGEE come from the germline V gene.

This sequence originates from an adult woman with stable Graves' hyperthyroidism. The rearrangement links TRBV5-8 to TRBJ1-4; possibly TRBD1 for D (5 bases). Source material: peripheral blood. CDR3 protein: CASSPGGTNEKLFF. As DNA, the CDR3 is TGTGCCAGCAGCCCTGGGGGTACTAATGAAAAACTGTTTTTT.